This entry features one TCR beta chain sequence. As originally analysed: Amplified reference gene primers provided the basis for estimating nucleated cell counts. TCRdb's table, derived via immunoSEQ multiplex PCR, lists solely in-frame clones and lacks some. V, J and clone size reflect that table, while D and trimming were determined from the DNA. This sample carries about 80,000 clones, 90% of them seen once, and the ten largest clones take 4.3%. The data stem from a study of blood T cell repertoires in COVID-19. Study overall: PBMCs, B-cell-depleted T cells, or T cells were the source of the cDNA or gDNA that made up the material.

Germline V gene lookup returns CDR1 MNHNY and CDR2 SVGAGI (reference sequence). This CDR3 is 13 amino acids long. The germline V and J ends were trimmed by 7 bases and 8 bases, with 15 bases remaining between them. Sequencing input: peripheral blood. This TCR was recovered from an elderly woman with active or convalescent COVID-19. V gene TRBV6-6 combines with J gene TRBJ2-1; possible D gene TRBD2, 6 bases. The CDR3 region is CASKREPGDEQFF. In nucleotides, the CDR3 is TGTGCCAGCAAACGGGAGCCTGGCGATGAGCAGTTCTTC.